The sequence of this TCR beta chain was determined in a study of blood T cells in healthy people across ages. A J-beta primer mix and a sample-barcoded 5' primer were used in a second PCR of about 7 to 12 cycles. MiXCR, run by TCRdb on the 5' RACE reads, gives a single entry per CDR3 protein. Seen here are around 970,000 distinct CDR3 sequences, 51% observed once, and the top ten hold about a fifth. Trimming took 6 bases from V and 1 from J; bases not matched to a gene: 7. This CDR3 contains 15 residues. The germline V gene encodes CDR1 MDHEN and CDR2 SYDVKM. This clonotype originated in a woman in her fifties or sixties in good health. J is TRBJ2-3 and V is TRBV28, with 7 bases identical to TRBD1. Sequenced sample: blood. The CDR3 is CASRPQGKGTDTQYF. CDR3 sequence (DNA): TGTGCCAGCAGACCACAGGGGAAGGGCACAGATACGCAGTATTTT.